This T cell receptor beta chain is from a study of blood T cell repertoires in COVID-19. About the research overall: T cells, B-cell-depleted T cells, or PBMCs provided the cDNA or gDNA that served as material.

Assay used: immunoSEQ multiplex PCR; TCRdb lists only in-frame clones, some missing. The sample contains about 380,000 clones, less than 90% of which appear only once. Before being deemed recovered, Cohort 3 donors had two negative PCRs, clearance, or symptom resolution. The CDR3 spans 15 residues. The V and J ends lost 3 bases and 5 bases, in that order; junction bases with no gene match: 2. In germline, CDR1 is ENHRY, CDR2 SYGVKD. The sample taken for sequencing was PBMCs or T cells enriched from blood (not recorded which). The chain carries TRBV10-3 and TRBJ1-6; 9 bases are a match to TRBD1. The TCR originated in a woman aged 25 to 39 who had recovered from COVID-19. This CDR3 is CAISDRTGDNSPLHF. The CDR3 coding sequence is TGTGCCATCAGTGATCGGACAGGGGATAATTCACCCCTCCACTTT.